This T cell receptor beta chain came from a study of T cells in Graves' hyperthyroidism and ophthalmopathy. Overall study findings and caveats: Most thyroid clonotypes expanded above 0.001 were also detected in blood.

This CDR3 has 15 amino acids. From germline, CDR1 is SEHNR and CDR2 FQNEAQ (reference sequence). With V trimmed by 6 bases and J by 7 bases, 9 bases remained unmatched. From RNA transcripts, TCR beta CDR3 regions were amplified. The TCR CDR3 first-round RT-PCR relied on the HTBI primer set. One entry per CDR3 protein, called by TCRdb with MiXCR from the multiplex PCR reads. The sample lists roughly 800,000 distinct CDR3 sequences, over 35% occurring once. As for this clonotype: No antigen is known for it.

The V gene is TRBV7-9, the J gene TRBJ1-6; 7 positions agree with TRBD1. Sample: blood. The source is a man between 18 and 35 years old with Graves' hyperthyroidism. CDR3 region: CASSSQTGPNSPLHF. The CDR3 DNA is TGTGCCAGCAGTTCCCAGACAGGGCCGAATTCACCCCTCCACTTT.